Only a few counts were recorded for the clone carrying this T cell receptor beta chain. The data belong to a study of T cells in Graves' hyperthyroidism and ophthalmopathy. Amplified regions were TCR beta CDR3 sequences from RNA transcripts. HTBI primers were employed in a first-round RT-PCR of the TCR CDR3. Using its own MiXCR run on the multiplex PCR reads, TCRdb lists one record per CDR3 protein. The sample has roughly 700,000 distinct CDR3 sequences, around 40% seen once. Germline V gene lookup returns CDR1 LGHDT and CDR2 YNNKEL (reference sequence). The CDR3 extends over 15 amino acids. Trimming cost V 4 bases and J 0 bases, with 12 bases left between them.

The clonotype was recovered from a woman aged 40 to 50 with Graves' hyperthyroidism. Source material: blood. The V call is TRBV3-1, the J call TRBJ1-1; the D gene is possibly TRBD1 (6 bases). The chain's CDR3 is CASSRGADMNTEAFF. CDR3 coding DNA: TGTGCCAGCAGCCGGGGGGCAGACATGAACACTGAAGCTTTCTTT.